This T cell receptor (beta chain) was recorded in a study of Graves' ophthalmopathy and Graves' hyperthyroidism. Each diagnosis was determined on the basis of clinical symptoms, serum thyroxine, TRAb, thyroid ultrasound and orbital computed tomography. This CDR3 has 15 residues. Trimming stripped 0 bases from V and 1 base from J, with 12 bases between. The germline V gene encodes CDR1 DFQATT and CDR2 SNEGSKA (reference sequence). This clonotype was counted at least ten times. Amplified TCR beta CDR3 regions were obtained using RNA transcripts as template. The library came from an HTBI-primed first-round RT-PCR and a second-round multiplex PCR. TCRdb re-derived calls from the multiplex PCR reads in MiXCR, one entry per CDR3 protein. The data hold about 340,000 distinct CDR3 sequences, with about a sixth observed a single time.

V and J are TRBV20-1 and TRBJ1-1; D may be TRBD1 (6 bases). The sequenced sample was peripheral blood. The clonotype comes from an adult man with Graves' ophthalmopathy. This chain's CDR3 is CSARDLRTANTEAFF. The CDR3 nucleotides are TGCAGTGCTAGAGATCTGAGGACAGCGAACACTGAAGCTTTCTTT.